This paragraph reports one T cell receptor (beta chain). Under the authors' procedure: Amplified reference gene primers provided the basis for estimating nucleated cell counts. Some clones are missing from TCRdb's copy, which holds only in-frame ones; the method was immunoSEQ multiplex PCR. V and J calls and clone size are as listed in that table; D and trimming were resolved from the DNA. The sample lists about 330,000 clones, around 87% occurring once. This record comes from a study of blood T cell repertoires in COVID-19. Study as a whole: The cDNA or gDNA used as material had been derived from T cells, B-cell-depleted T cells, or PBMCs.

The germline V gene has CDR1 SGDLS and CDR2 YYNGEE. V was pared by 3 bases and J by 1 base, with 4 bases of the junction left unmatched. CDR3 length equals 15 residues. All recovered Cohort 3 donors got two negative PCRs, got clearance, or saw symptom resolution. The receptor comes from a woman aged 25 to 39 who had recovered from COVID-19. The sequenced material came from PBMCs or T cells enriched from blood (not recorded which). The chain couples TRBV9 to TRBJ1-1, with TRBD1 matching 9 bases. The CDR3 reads CASSAGQGQNTEAFF. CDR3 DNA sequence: TGTGCCAGCAGCGCTGGACAGGGGCAGAACACTGAAGCTTTCTTT. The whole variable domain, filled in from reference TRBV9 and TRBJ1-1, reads DSGVTQTPKHLITATGQRVTLRCSPRSGDLSVYWYQQSLDQGLQFLIQYYNGEERAKGNILERFSAQQFPDLHSELNLSSLELGDSALYFCASSAGQGQNTEAFFGQGTRLTVV.